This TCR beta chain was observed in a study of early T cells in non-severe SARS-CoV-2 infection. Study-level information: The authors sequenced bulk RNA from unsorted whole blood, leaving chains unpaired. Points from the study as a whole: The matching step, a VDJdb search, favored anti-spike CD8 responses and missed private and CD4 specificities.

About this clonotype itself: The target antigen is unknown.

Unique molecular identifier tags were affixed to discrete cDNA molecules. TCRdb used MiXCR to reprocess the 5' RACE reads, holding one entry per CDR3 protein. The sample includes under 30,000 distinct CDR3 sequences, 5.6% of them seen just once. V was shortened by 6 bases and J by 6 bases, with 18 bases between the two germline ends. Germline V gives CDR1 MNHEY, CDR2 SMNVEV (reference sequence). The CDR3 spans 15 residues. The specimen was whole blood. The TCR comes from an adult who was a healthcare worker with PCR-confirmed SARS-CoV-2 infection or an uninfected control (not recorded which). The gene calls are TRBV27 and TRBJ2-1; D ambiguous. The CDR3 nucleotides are TGTGCCAGCAGCCTAGGGCCCGTTCCTTCCAATGAGCAGTTCTTC. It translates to CASSLGPVPSNEQFF.